The 25 T cell receptor beta chains given below trace back to one sample, sequenced in a study of blood T cell repertoires in COVID-19. TCRdb's copy holds only in-frame clones and misses some; the assay was immunoSEQ multiplex PCR. Among under 150,000 clones listed, approximately 84% were seen once. Sequencing was done on a sample of peripheral blood. The receptors were gathered from a woman between 40 and 50 years old with acute or convalescent COVID-19.

The CDR3 nucleotides are TGTGCCAGCAGTGGAGTCGAGTCAGGGGGCAATCAGCCCCAGCATTTT. It codes for CASSGVESGGNQPQHF. V usage is TRBV2 and J usage is TRBJ1-5; D is possibly TRBD1 (6 bases). The CDR3 length is 16 residues. Germline-derived CDR1 and CDR2 are SNHLY and FYNNEI. V was clipped by 4 bases and J by 2 bases, with 15 bases between them. Drawing the rest from reference TRBV2 and TRBJ1-5, the complete variable domain is EPEVTQTPSHQVTQMGQEVILRCVPISNHLYFYWYRQILGQKVEFLVSFYNNEISEKSEIFDDQFSVERPDGSNFTLKIRSTKLEDSAMYFCASSGVESGGNQPQHFGDGTRLSIL.

This chain uses TRBV11-2 with TRBJ2-7; 10 bases are a match to TRBD1. J was trimmed by 3 bases and V by 5 bases; bases with no gene match: 1. This CDR3 has 13 amino acids. Germline V gene lookup returns CDR1 SGHAT and CDR2 FQNNGV. CDR3 sequence (DNA): TGTGCCAGCAGCCGGACAGGGGGCTACGAGCAGTACTTC. Translated, it gives CASSRTGGYEQYF.

The chain uses TRBV25-1 and TRBJ1-2; TRBD1 agrees at 7 bases. The germline V gene encodes CDR1 MGHDK and CDR2 SYGVNS. The CDR3 sequence is 14 residues long. Germline trimming cut 8 bases from V and 3 bases from J; bases unmatched to any gene: 9. The DNA of the CDR3 is TGTGCCAGCCGAAGACAGGGAGAGGACTATGGCTACACCTTC. Its translation is CASRRQGEDYGYTF.

The V and J genes are TRBV27 and TRBJ1-3; maybe TRBD1 (6 bases). This CDR3 has 13 residues. V shed 8 bases and J shed 4 bases, with 12 bases lying between them. Germline CDR1 reads MNHEY; CDR2 reads SMNVEV (reference sequence). The CDR3 loop is CASGSQGGNTIYF. In DNA, the CDR3 is TGTGCCAGCGGATCGCAGGGGGGAAACACCATATATTTT.

The V call is TRBV5-1, the J call TRBJ2-2, with TRBD1 as a possible D gene (6 bases). The CDR3 runs 14 residues. The V gene's germline CDR1 is SGHRS and CDR2 YFSETQ. Trimming removed 4 bases from V and 3 bases from J, with 10 bases in between. The CDR3 sequence: CASSQGFDTGELFF. The CDR3 DNA reads TGCGCCAGCAGCCAGGGGTTTGACACCGGGGAGCTGTTTTTT.

The chain combines TRBV13 with TRBJ1-2, with D unresolved. The V end lost 2 bases, the J end lost 4 bases, and 11 bases lay between the germline ends. Germline assignment: CDR1 PRHDT and CDR2 FYEKMQ (reference sequence). The CDR3 extends over 14 amino acids. The CDR3 DNA reads as TGTGCCAGCAGCTTACAGAGGAACGGCTATGGCTACACCTTC. Translation gives CASSLQRNGYGYTF.

The chain joins TRBV5-1 to TRBJ1-4; D is perhaps TRBD1 (6 bases). CDR1 is SGHRS, CDR2 YFSETQ, per germline. The CDR3 is made up of 15 amino acids. V was pared by 3 bases and J by 4 bases, with 13 bases between. The chain's CDR3 is CASSSGQPNNEKLFF. DNA for the CDR3: TGCGCCAGCAGCTCAGGACAGCCAAATAATGAAAAACTGTTTTTT.

This clone has a handful of counts. The chain is built from TRBV28 and TRBJ1-2, with D unresolved. V was clipped by 5 bases and J by 10 bases, with 14 bases between them. Germline lookup yields CDR1 MDHEN and CDR2 SYDVKM. This CDR3 has 12 residues. CDR3 DNA: TGTGCCAGCAGTCCTTCTAGGAGGAACTACACCTTC. Amino acids: CASSPSRRNYTF.

V and J are TRBV7-6 and TRBJ2-7; D might be TRBD2 (5 bases). CDR3 length: 16 amino acids. Trimming stripped 5 bases from V and 7 bases from J, with 24 bases between. Germline assignment: CDR1 SGHVS and CDR2 FNYEAQ. The CDR3 DNA is TGTGCCAGCAGCCCCCGGACTGCCGTCCCTTTGGGGGAGCAGTACTTC. Translation gives CASSPRTAVPLGEQYF. Filled out from reference TRBV7-6 and TRBJ2-7, the complete variable domain reads GAGVSQSPRYKVTKRGQDVALRCDPISGHVSLYWYRQALGQGPEFLTYFNYEAQQDKSGLPNDRFSAERPEGSISTLTIQRTEQRDSAMYRCASSPRTAVPLGEQYFGPGTRLTVT.

This clone was recorded only once. This rearrangement joins TRBV2 to TRBJ1-1, with 7 positions matching TRBD1. Germline loops: CDR1 SNHLY, CDR2 FYNNEI. The length of the CDR3 is 16 residues. V shed 1 base, J shed 6 bases, and the junction held 11 bases outside the gene matches. DNA of the CDR3: TGTGCCAGCAGTGAAGGGAGAGCAGGGGGGCTCGCTGAAGCTTTCTTT. Amino acids: CASSEGRAGGLAEAFF.

The chain combines TRBV7-8 with TRBJ2-1, with 8 nucleotides matching TRBD2. With V trimmed by 3 bases and J by 6 bases, 10 bases remained unmatched. The CDR3 runs to 16 residues. Germline V lookup: CDR1 SGHVS, CDR2 FQNEAQ. CDR3 in amino acids: CASSFLAGTTANEQFF. The CDR3 DNA reads as TGTGCCAGCAGCTTCTTAGCGGGAACGACCGCCAATGAGCAGTTCTTC.

This sequence joins TRBV5-8 and TRBJ2-4; D remains unclear. Germline V gives CDR1 SGHTS, CDR2 YDEGEE. The V end was cut by 1 base, the J end by 0 bases, with 5 bases between. CDR3 length equals 14 residues. CDR3 DNA: TGTGCCAGCAGCTTGCTAGTAGCCAAAAACATTCAGTACTTC. Translated, it gives CASSLLVAKNIQYF.

V usage is TRBV5-1 and J usage is TRBJ2-1; possibly TRBD1 for D (5 bases). The germline CDR1 and CDR2 sequences are SGHRS and YFSETQ. Trimming stripped 4 bases from V and 6 bases from J, with 14 bases between. This CDR3 has 14 residues. Written as DNA, the CDR3 is TGCGCCAGCAGCCCAGGTAGACAGATCAATGAGCAGTTCTTC. It is translated as CASSPGRQINEQFF. Variable domain in full (rest from reference TRBV5-1 and TRBJ2-1): KAGVTQTPRYLIKTRGQQVTLSCSPISGHRSVSWYQQTPGQGLQFLFEYFSETQRNKGNFPGRFSGRQFSNSRSEMNVSTLELGDSALYLCASSPGRQINEQFFGPGTRLTVL.

Only one count was recorded for this clone. The genes are TRBV5-4 and TRBJ2-7; 9 bases fit TRBD1. CDR1 is SGHNT and CDR2 is YYREEE in the germline V gene (reference sequence). The CDR3 is 14 residues long. The V and J ends lost 4 bases and 5 bases, in that order; junction bases with no gene match: 7. CDR3 loop: CASSVQGASDEQYF. The DNA for the CDR3 is TGTGCCAGCAGCGTACAGGGGGCTAGCGACGAGCAGTACTTC.

The chain recombines TRBV3-1 (or the pseudogene TRBV3-2) with TRBJ2-1; D unresolved. The germline V gene encodes CDR1 LGHDT and CDR2 YNNKEL (reference sequence). The CDR3 is 16 residues long. The V end was cut by 2 bases, the J end by 6 bases, with 17 bases between. CDR3 coding DNA: TGTGCCAGCAGCCAATTTGGCGTTAGCTTGCGCAATGAGCAGTTCTTC. This sequence encodes CASSQFGVSLRNEQFF.

V and J are TRBV7-8 and TRBJ2-7, with D possibly matching TRBD2 (5 bases). The V end was cut by 3 bases, the J end by 2 bases, with 8 bases between. Per the germline V gene, CDR1 is SGHVS and CDR2 is FQNEAQ. The CDR3 spans 13 residues. The CDR3 region has the DNA TGTGCCAGCAGCTTGGACGGGACCTACGAGCAGTACTTC. Translation: CASSLDGTYEQYF. Complete variable domain (other parts from reference TRBV7-8 and TRBJ2-7): GAGVSQSPRYKVAKRGQDVALRCDPISGHVSLFWYQQALGQGPEFLTYFQNEAQLDKSGLPSDRFFAERPEGSVSTLKIQRTQQEDSAVYLCASSLDGTYEQYFGPGTRLTVT.

This chain joins TRBV5-4 and TRBJ2-4; 9 nucleotides line up with TRBD2. In germline, CDR1 is SGHNT, CDR2 YYREEE (reference sequence). The J segment lost 4 bases and the V segment lost 5 bases, leaving 10 bases of the junction unmatched. This CDR3 is 16 amino acids long. The CDR3 DNA sequence: TGTGCCAGCAGGCGGGGGGGCATAAGTGGTAAAAACATTCAGTACTTC. Translated, it gives CASRRGGISGKNIQYF.

This rearrangement joins TRBV9 to TRBJ1-6, with TRBD1 as a possible D gene (6 bases). The length of the CDR3 is 15 residues. Germline V gene lookup returns CDR1 SGDLS and CDR2 YYNGEE. V was pared by 4 bases and J by 10 bases, with 18 bases between. The CDR3 here is CASSITGFAESPLHF. The CDR3 nucleotides are TGTGCCAGCAGCATTACAGGGTTTGCGGAATCACCCCTCCACTTT.

The CDR3 region is CASSVLQGGNYGYTF. The CDR3 bases are TGTGCCAGCAGTGTACTACAGGGGGGGAACTATGGCTACACCTTC. V is TRBV27 and J is TRBJ1-2; 8 bases align to TRBD1. CDR3 length equals 15 residues. Germline lookup yields CDR1 MNHEY and CDR2 SMNVEV (reference sequence). The V and J ends lost 5 bases and 2 bases, in that order; junction bases with no gene match: 7.

V and J are TRBV7-3 and TRBJ2-5; TRBD1 matches at 7 bases. Germline trimming cut 2 bases from V and 3 bases from J; bases unmatched to any gene: 6. The germline V gene has CDR1 SGHTA and CDR2 FQGTGA. The CDR3 contains 15 residues. The CDR3 DNA reads TGTGCCAGCAGCTTAGGGGGACAGCCGAAAGAGACCCAGTACTTC. The encoded protein is CASSLGGQPKETQYF.

V is TRBV2 and J is TRBJ1-2; 7 bases agree with TRBD1. This CDR3 contains 14 residues. CDR1 and CDR2 (germline): SNHLY, FYNNEI. V was clipped by 6 bases and J by 4 bases; unmatched bases: 8. The CDR3, as DNA: TGTGCCAGCAGGCGGGACAGCCAATTCTATGGCTACACCTTC. This codes for CASRRDSQFYGYTF.

The chain recombines TRBV5-4 with TRBJ1-3; 10 bases line up with TRBD1. Germline-derived CDR1 and CDR2 are SGHNT and YYREEE (reference sequence). The V gene end was trimmed by 3 bases and the J gene end by 4 bases; junction bases not matched to a gene: 7. This CDR3 is 16 amino acids long. The CDR3 is CASSSGTGVAGNTIYF. CDR3 bases: TGTGCCAGCAGCTCCGGGACAGGGGTTGCAGGAAACACCATATATTTT.

V usage is TRBV3-1 (or the pseudogene TRBV3-2) and J usage is TRBJ1-2; D not certain. The V and J ends lost 1 base and 8 bases respectively, with 26 bases between them. The germline CDR1 and CDR2 sequences are LGHDT and YNNKEL (reference sequence). CDR3 length: 18 amino acids. The CDR3 reads CASSQVWEPAKLRRGYTF. CDR3 bases: TGTGCCAGCAGCCAAGTGTGGGAACCTGCAAAATTGAGGAGGGGCTACACCTTC.

V gene TRBV6-5 combines with J gene TRBJ2-1; TRBD2 is a possible D gene (5 bases). This CDR3 contains 13 residues. The V gene's germline CDR1 is MNHEY and CDR2 SVGAGI. V lost 5 bases and J 3 bases, leaving 8 bases between the germline ends. The CDR3 DNA follows: TGTGCCAGCAGTCGCACTAGCTACAATGAGCAGTTCTTC. The encoded protein is CASSRTSYNEQFF.

V usage is TRBV19 and J usage is TRBJ2-2; 9 nucleotides agree with TRBD1. Trimming at V came to 3 bases and at J to 1 base, leaving 3 bases not matched to a gene. This CDR3 is built from 16 residues. Germline V CDR1 and CDR2: LNHDA, SQIVND (reference sequence). CDR3: CASSIKGQGNTGELFF. As DNA, the CDR3 is TGTGCCAGTAGTATTAAGGGACAGGGGAACACCGGGGAGCTGTTTTTT.